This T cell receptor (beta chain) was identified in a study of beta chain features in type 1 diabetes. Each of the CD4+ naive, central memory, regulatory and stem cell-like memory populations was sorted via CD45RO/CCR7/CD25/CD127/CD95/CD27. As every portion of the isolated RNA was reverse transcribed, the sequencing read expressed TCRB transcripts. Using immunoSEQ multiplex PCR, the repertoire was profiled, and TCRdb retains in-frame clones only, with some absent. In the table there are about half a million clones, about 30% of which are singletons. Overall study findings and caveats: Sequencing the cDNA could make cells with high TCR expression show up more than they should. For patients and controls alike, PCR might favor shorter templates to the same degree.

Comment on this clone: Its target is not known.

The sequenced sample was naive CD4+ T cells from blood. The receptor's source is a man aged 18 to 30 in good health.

CDR3 bases: TGCGCCAGCAGCCTGAGTCTAGCCAAAAACATTCAGTACTTC. It translates to CASSLSLAKNIQYF. The chain recombines TRBV4-3 with TRBJ2-4; D ambiguous. Trimming left V 4 bases short and J 0 bases short, with 7 bases between. CDR1 is LGHNA, CDR2 YSLEER, per germline. The CDR3 runs to 14 residues.